What follows are 18 T cell receptor beta chains derived from one specimen sequenced in a study of CD8 T cells in ankylosing spondylitis. Study-level findings and limits: Characteristic, it appeared, of ankylosing spondylitis blood was a TCR beta motif of roughly eight highly homologous variants.

MiXCR, run by TCRdb on the 5' RACE reads, gives a single entry per CDR3 protein. The sample yields roughly 300,000 distinct CDR3 sequences, under 8.5% seen once. Their specific antigens are unknown. Sequencing was performed on blood, either unsorted or a sorted T cell fraction (not recorded which). The source of these receptors is a male donor with ankylosing spondylitis.

CDR3 protein: CASSPPGTGHDEQYF. The CDR3 coding sequence is TGTGCCAGCAGCCCCCCCGGGACAGGTCACGACGAGCAGTACTTC. V gene TRBV11-3 combines with J gene TRBJ2-7; 8 bases align to TRBD1. The trim removed 5 bases at V and 5 bases at J, leaving 11 bases unmatched. The CDR3 runs to 15 residues. In germline, CDR1 is SGHNT, CDR2 YENEEA.

The CDR3 coding sequence is TGTGCCAGCAGCGACACAGGGGGGGCCCCCTACAATGAGCAGTTCTTC. Protein sequence: CASSDTGGAPYNEQFF. The V call is TRBV6-1, the J call TRBJ2-1, with D maybe TRBD1 (8 bases). The CDR3 length is 16 residues. V lost 6 bases to trimming and J lost 2 bases, with 17 bases between them. Germline V gene data show CDR1 as MNHNS and CDR2 as SASEGT.

This clonotype was picked up many times. The chain combines TRBV5-1 with TRBJ2-7; 8 bases fit TRBD1. V was pared by 7 bases and J by 4 bases, with 4 bases of the junction left unmatched. CDR3 size: 12 residues. The V gene's germline CDR1 is SGHRS and CDR2 YFSETQ. The CDR3 region is CASGDRSYEQYF. The CDR3 DNA is TGCGCCAGCGGGGACAGGAGTTACGAGCAGTACTTC. The full variable domain, with the rest looked up from reference TRBV5-1 and TRBJ2-7, is KAGVTQTPRYLIKTRGQQVTLSCSPISGHRSVSWYQQTPGQGLQFLFEYFSETQRNKGNFPGRFSGRQFSNSRSEMNVSTLELGDSALYLCASGDRSYEQYFGPGTRLTVT.

In DNA form, the CDR3 reads TGTGCCAGCAGCCCCGCCGACGAGAGGGTCTACAATGAGCAGTTCTTC. This encodes CASSPADERVYNEQFF. The genes are TRBV7-9 and TRBJ2-1, with a weak D call TRBD2 (5 bases). Trimming removed 5 bases at V and 3 bases at J, with 17 bases between. The CDR3 contains 16 residues. Germline lookup yields CDR1 SEHNR and CDR2 FQNEAQ (reference sequence).

There are many counts of this clonotype. V and J are TRBV5-1 and TRBJ2-1, with 8 bases matching TRBD2. This CDR3 region has 16 residues. With V trimmed by 4 bases and J by 0 bases, 6 bases remained unmatched. Per germline, CDR1 SGHRS and CDR2 YFSETQ. The CDR3 sequence is CASSVTSASSYNEQFF. The CDR3 DNA reads as TGCGCCAGCAGCGTGACTAGCGCGAGCTCCTACAATGAGCAGTTCTTC.

There are a few counts of this clonotype. The chain joins TRBV12-5 to TRBJ2-1; 11 nucleotides agree with TRBD2. CDR3 length: 16 amino acids. Germline trimming cut 3 bases from V and 3 bases from J; bases unmatched to any gene: 4. Germline loops: CDR1 LGHNT, CDR2 FRNRAP. DNA of the CDR3: TGTGCTAGTGGTTTACGAACTAGCGGGAGCTACAATGAGCAGTTCTTC. It encodes CASGLRTSGSYNEQFF.

The genes are TRBV15 and TRBJ2-7; 10 bases agree with TRBD2. The germline V gene has CDR1 LNHNV and CDR2 YYDKDF (reference sequence). V was pared by 4 bases and J by 4 bases, with 7 bases of the junction left unmatched. CDR3 length equals 15 residues. CDR3 coding DNA: TGTGCCACCAGCATAACCCTAGCGGGAGTATACGAGCAGTACTTC. This gives the protein CATSITLAGVYEQYF.

The chain recombines TRBV18 with TRBJ2-5; D unclear. Germline V gene sequence: CDR1 KGHSH, CDR2 LQKENI. CDR3 size: 13 residues. The germline V and J ends were trimmed by 3 bases and 5 bases, with 10 bases remaining between them. The CDR3 reads CASSPWDFETQYF. CDR3 DNA sequence: TGTGCCAGCTCACCGTGGGATTTCGAGACCCAGTACTTC.

This clonotype was picked up one time. Possible read error: a much larger clone is one base away. V usage is TRBV29-1 and J usage is TRBJ1-1; the D gene is possibly TRBD1 (6 bases). Germline V CDR1 and CDR2: SQVTM, ANQGSEA. The CDR3 totals 15 residues. The CDR3 DNA is TGCAGCGTTGCCGTCAGGGGATCTATGAACACTGGAGCTTTCTTT. It specifies CSVAVRGSMNTGAFF.

This clonotype was counted only a few times. The chain is built from TRBV5-1 and TRBJ1-4; D unresolved. The CDR3 runs 14 residues. The germline V and J ends were trimmed by 4 bases and 4 bases, with 11 bases remaining between them. CDR1 is SGHRS and CDR2 is YFSETQ in the germline V gene. This CDR3 reads CASSTDTNNEKLFF. CDR3 in DNA: TGCGCCAGCAGCACTGACACCAATAATGAAAAACTGTTTTTT.

The table lists this clonotype with many counts. The chain is built from TRBV29-1 and TRBJ2-2; tentatively, D is TRBD2 (5 bases). The CDR3 runs 12 residues. V was trimmed by 6 bases and J by 8 bases, leaving 13 bases between them. Germline-derived CDR1 and CDR2 are SQVTM and ANQGSEA. The CDR3 region has the DNA TGCAGCGTGGCACTAGTCGCGGGGGAGCTGTTTTTT. Translated, it gives CSVALVAGELFF.

This clonotype was counted ten times or more. The chain recombines TRBV11-2 with TRBJ2-4; 7 nucleotides line up with TRBD2. This CDR3 spans 18 amino acids. Germline V gene sequence: CDR1 SGHAT, CDR2 FQNNGV. V shed 0 bases and J 0 bases; nucleotides not matched to a gene: 8. CDR3: CASSLEASGDLAKNIQYF. CDR3 DNA sequence: TGTGCCAGCAGCTTAGAGGCTAGCGGAGATCTAGCCAAAAACATTCAGTACTTC.

This clonotype appeared a few times. This sequence joins TRBV30 and TRBJ1-1; D ambiguous. This CDR3 comprises 12 residues. V was pared by 1 base and J by 0 bases, with 3 bases between. The germline V gene has CDR1 GTSNPN and CDR2 SVGIG (reference sequence). DNA for the CDR3: TGTGCCTGGAGTGGGTTGAACACTGAAGCTTTCTTT. Protein product: CAWSGLNTEAFF.

This sequence joins TRBV5-5 and TRBJ2-3; TRBD2 might be the D (5 bases). Germline CDR1 is SGHKS and CDR2 is YYEKEE (reference sequence). Between the trimmed V and J ends, which lost 0 bases and 1 base, there was a span of 12 bases. This CDR3 is built from 16 residues. The CDR3 sequence: CASSLELIGGTDTQYF. DNA of the CDR3: TGTGCCAGCAGCTTGGAACTGATCGGGGGCACAGATACGCAGTATTTT.

This clonotype has ten or more counts. The gene calls are TRBV28 and TRBJ1-5; D perhaps matches TRBD1 (5 bases). CDR1 is MDHEN, CDR2 SYDVKM, per germline. The CDR3 runs 16 residues. V was pared by 6 bases and J by 0 bases, with 15 bases between. CDR3 amino acids: CASSPLGGLSNQPQHF. The CDR3 DNA follows: TGTGCCAGCAGCCCCCTGGGGGGACTTAGCAATCAGCCCCAGCATTTT.

As regards this clonotype: Being one base from a much bigger clone, this may be a read error. In this CDR3 the conserved last residue, phenylalanine or tryptophan, is missing, so a read error is likely. The rearrangement links TRBV28 to TRBJ1-2; tentative D call: TRBD1 (6 bases). The V end lost 6 bases, the J end lost 3 bases, and 20 bases lay between the germline ends. CDR3 length: 16 amino acids. In germline, CDR1 is MDHEN, CDR2 SYDVKM. The CDR3 region has the DNA TGTGCCAGCAGACAGGGTTGGGGGGGATTCGACTATGGCTACACCTAC. This codes for CASRQGWGGFDYGYTY.

The chain employs TRBV4-1 and TRBJ2-7; 7 bases are shared with TRBD1. Germline CDR1 and CDR2: MGHRA and YSYEKL. This CDR3 contains 15 residues. The V and J ends lost 1 base and 0 bases, in that order; junction bases with no gene match: 3. CDR3 nucleotide sequence: TGCGCCAGCAGCCAAGGGACAGGTAACTCCTACGAGCAGTACTTC. It is translated as CASSQGTGNSYEQYF.

The genes are TRBV11-2 and TRBJ2-2; 7 nucleotides line up with TRBD1. J gave up 6 bases and V 3 bases, and 7 bases lay outside the gene matches. The CDR3 contains 15 residues. Germline V gene data show CDR1 as SGHAT and CDR2 as FQNNGV. Written as DNA, the CDR3 is TGTGCCAGCAGCTTGCAGGGGGAAAGGTCCGGGGAGCTGTTTTTT. Protein: CASSLQGERSGELFF.